The present entry profiles one TCR beta chain with its context. What it recognizes is unknown. The data are from a study of regulatory T cells in long-lasting Graves disease. Overall study results and limits: In persistent patients, shared public clonotypes (under 3,000) outnumbered those in new patients (nearly 1,000). Study of thyroid tissue was not done, with only peripheral blood studied.

Time point here: persistent/refractory GD, antithyroid drugs over 5 years with positive TRAb. Extracted RNA from PBMCs served as the source of the TCR library. The germline gives CDR1 SQVTM, CDR2 ANQGSEA. Trimming removed 6 bases at V and 3 bases at J, with 8 bases between. The CDR3 contains 11 residues. Arm-PCR with iRepertoire HTBI primers amplified the CDR3 regions for these TCR beta libraries. TCRdb re-called the multiplex PCR reads with MiXCR, one entry per CDR3 protein. The table includes 300,000 to 500,000 distinct CDR3 sequences, about a fifth detected once. This chain connects TRBV29-1 to TRBJ1-2; D is unresolved. The sequence was obtained from a female donor with Graves disease. The sequencing here drew on peripheral blood mononuclear cells (PBMCs), taken when the disease was refractory, from a patient treated with antithyroid drugs. The CDR3 nucleotides are TGCAGCGTGTGGACGGACTATGGCTACACCTTC. This sequence encodes CSVWTDYGYTF.